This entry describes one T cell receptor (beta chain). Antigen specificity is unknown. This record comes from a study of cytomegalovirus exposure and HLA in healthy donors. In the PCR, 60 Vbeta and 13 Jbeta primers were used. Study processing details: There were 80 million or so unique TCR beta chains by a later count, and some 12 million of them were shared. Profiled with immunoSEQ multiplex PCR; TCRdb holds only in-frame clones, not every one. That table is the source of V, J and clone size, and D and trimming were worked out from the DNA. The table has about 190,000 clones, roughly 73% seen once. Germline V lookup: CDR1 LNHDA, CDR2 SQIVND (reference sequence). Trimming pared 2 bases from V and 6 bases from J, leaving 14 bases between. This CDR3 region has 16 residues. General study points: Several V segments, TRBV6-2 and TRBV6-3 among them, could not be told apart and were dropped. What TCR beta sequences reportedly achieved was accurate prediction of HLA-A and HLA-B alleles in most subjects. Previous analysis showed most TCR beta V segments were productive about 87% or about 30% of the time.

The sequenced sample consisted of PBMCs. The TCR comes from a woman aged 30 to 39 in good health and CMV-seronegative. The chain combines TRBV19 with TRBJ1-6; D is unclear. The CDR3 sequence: CASSIPLRLGNSPLHF. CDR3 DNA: TGTGCCAGTAGTATACCCCTGCGACTTGGTAATTCACCCCTCCACTTT.